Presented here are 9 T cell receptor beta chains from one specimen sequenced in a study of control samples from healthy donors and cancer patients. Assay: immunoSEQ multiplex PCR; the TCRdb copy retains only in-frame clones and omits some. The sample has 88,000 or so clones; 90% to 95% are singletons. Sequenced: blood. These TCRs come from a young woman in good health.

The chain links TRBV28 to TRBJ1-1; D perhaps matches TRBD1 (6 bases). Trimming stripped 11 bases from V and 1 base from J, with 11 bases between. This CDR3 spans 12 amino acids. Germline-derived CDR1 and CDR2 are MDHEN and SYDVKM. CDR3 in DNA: TGTGCCGGATCCAGGGGGAACACTGAAGCTTTCTTT. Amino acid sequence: CAGSRGNTEAFF.

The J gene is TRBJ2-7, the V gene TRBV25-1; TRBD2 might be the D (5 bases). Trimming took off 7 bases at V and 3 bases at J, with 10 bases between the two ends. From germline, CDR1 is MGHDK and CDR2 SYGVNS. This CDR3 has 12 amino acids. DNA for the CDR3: TGTGCCAGCACCCGAGGGCACTACGAGCAGTACTTC. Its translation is CASTRGHYEQYF.

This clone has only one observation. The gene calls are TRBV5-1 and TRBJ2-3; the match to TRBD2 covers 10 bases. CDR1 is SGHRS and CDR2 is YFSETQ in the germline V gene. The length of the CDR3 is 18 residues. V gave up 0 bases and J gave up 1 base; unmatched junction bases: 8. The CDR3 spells CASSLVFSGTSGTDTQYF. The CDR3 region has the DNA TGCGCCAGCAGCTTGGTCTTTTCCGGGACTAGCGGCACAGATACGCAGTATTTT.

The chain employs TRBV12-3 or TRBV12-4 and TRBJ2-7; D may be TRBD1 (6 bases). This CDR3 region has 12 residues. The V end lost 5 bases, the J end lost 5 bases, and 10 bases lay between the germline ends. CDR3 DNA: TGTGCCAGCAGTCCCAACAGGGACGAGCAGTACTTC. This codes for CASSPNRDEQYF.

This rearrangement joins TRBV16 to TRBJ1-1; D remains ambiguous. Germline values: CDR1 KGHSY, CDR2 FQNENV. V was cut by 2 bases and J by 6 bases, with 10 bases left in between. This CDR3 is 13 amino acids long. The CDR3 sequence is CASSQGGLAEAFF. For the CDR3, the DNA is TGTGCCAGCAGCCAAGGTGGGTTGGCTGAAGCTTTCTTT. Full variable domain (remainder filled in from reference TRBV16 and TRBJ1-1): GEEVAQTPKHLVRGEGQKAKLYCAPIKGHSYVFWYQQVLKNEFKFLISFQNENVFDETGMPKERFSAKCLPNSPCSLEIQATKLEDSAVYFCASSQGGLAEAFFGQGTRLTVV.

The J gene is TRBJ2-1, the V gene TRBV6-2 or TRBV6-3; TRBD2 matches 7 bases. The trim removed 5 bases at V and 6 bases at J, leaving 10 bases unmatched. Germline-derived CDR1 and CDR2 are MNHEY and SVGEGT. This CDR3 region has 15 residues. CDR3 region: CASSGLRGVGNEQFF. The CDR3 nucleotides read TGTGCCAGCAGTGGCCTACGGGGGGTTGGCAATGAGCAGTTCTTC.

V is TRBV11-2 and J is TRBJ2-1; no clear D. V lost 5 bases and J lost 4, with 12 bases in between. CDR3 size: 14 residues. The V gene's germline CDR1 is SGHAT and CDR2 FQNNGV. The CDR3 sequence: CASSHVPNYNEQFF. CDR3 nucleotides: TGTGCCAGCAGCCACGTCCCAAATTACAATGAGCAGTTCTTC. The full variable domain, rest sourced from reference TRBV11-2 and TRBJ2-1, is EAGVAQSPRYKIIEKRQSVAFWCNPISGHATLYWYQQILGQGPKLLIQFQNNGVVDDSQLPKDRFSAERLKGVDSTLKIQPAKLEDSAVYLCASSHVPNYNEQFFGPGTRLTVL.

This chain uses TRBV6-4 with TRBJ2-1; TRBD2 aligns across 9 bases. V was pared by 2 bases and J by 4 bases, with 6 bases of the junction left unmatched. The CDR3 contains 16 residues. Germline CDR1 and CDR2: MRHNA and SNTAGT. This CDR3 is CASSDPASGKYNEQFF. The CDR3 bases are TGTGCCAGCAGTGACCCCGCTAGCGGGAAGTACAATGAGCAGTTCTTC.

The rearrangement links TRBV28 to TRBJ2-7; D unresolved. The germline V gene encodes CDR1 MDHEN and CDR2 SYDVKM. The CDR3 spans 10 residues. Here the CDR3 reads CASSFVSSGV. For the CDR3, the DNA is TGTGCCAGCAGTTTTGTCAGTTCCGGGGTC.